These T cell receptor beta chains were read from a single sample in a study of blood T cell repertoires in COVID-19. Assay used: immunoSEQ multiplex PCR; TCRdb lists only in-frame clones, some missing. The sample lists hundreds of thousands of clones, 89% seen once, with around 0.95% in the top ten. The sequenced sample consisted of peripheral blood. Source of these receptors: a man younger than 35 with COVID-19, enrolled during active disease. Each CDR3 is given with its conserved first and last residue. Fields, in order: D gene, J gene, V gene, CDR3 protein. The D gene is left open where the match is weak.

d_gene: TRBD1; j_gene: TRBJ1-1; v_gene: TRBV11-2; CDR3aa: CASRRTGRNTEAFF
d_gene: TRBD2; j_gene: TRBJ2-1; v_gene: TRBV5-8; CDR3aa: CASSLGPGLAVYNEQFF
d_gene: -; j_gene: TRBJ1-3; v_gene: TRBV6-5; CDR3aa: CASSYSRPGLGNTIYF
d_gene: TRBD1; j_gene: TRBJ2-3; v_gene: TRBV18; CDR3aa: CASSPLGQGATDTQYF
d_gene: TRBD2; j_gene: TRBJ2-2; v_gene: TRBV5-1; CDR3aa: CASAVELAGIGELFF
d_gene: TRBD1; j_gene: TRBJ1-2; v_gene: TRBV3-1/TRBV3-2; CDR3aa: CASSQEGTGGLGGYTF
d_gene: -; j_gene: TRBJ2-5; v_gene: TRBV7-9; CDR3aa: CASSLGWGGKETQYF
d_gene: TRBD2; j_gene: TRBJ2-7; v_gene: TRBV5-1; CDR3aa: CASSLLAGGGYEQYF
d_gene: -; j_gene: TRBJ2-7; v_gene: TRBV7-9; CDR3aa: CASSPHSHEQYF
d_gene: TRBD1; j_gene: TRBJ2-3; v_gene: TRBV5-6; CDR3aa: CASSLVDRQTDTQYF
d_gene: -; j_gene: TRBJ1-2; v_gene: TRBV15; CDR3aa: CATSRDQSGGVGYTF
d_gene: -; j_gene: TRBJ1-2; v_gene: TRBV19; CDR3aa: CASSSGPGYGYTF
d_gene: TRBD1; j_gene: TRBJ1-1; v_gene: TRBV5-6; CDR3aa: CASSPGQGARHTEAFF
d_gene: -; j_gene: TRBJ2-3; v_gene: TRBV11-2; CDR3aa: CASSLAGGWLPDTQYF
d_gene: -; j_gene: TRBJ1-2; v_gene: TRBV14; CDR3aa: CASSPDTRYGYTF
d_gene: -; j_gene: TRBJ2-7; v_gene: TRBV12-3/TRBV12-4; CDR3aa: CASGDYYEQYF
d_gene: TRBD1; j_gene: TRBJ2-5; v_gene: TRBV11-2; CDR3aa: CASSPGTGWRETQYF
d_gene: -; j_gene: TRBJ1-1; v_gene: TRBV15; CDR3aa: CATSRFGTLNTEAFF
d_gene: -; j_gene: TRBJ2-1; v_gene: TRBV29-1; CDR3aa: CSGRTFYNEQFF
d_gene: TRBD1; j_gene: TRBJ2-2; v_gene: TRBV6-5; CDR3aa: CASRGQGATGELFF
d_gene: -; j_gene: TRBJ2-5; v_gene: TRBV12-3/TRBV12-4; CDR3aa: CASSFGQKETQYF
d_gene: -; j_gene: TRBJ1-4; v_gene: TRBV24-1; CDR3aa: CATSDPIPTFSEEKLFF
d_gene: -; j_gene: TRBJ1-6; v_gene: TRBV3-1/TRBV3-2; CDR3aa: CASSQGVGQPNSPLHF
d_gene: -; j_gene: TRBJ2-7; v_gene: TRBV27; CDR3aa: CASSLGSEQYF
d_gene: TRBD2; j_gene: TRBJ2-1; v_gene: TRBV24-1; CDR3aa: CATRPATMRGGWNLEQFF
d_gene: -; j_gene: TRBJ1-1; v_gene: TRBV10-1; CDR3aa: CASSEAGGRRTEAFF
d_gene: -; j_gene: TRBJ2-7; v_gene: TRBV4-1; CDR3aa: CASSQGRVGADYEQYF
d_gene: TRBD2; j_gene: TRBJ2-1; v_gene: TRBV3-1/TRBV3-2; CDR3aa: CASSKGPGGHYEQFF
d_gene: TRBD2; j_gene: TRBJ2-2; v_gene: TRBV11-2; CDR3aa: CASSLFIGRSITGELFF
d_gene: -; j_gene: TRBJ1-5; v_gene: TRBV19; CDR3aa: CASSNVGQLNNQPQHF
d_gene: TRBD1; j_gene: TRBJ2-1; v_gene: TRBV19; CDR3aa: CASSISGGINEQFF
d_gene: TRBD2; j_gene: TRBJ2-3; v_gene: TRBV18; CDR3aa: CASSQGLAGDTQYF
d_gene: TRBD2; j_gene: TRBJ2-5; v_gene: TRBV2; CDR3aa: CASVGGMWETQYF
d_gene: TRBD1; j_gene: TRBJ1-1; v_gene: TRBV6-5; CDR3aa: CASSHRGSAFF
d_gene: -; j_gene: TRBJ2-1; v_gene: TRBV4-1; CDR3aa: CASSQDSGTRAGEQFF
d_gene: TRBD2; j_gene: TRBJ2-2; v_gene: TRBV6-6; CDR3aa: CASSPGGLNTGELFF
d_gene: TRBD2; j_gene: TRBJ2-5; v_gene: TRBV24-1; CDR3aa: CATSDSGGETQYF
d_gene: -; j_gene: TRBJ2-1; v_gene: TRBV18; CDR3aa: CATIRERAGNEQFF
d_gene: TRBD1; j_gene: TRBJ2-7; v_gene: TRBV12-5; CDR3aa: CASGLLLGQGPYEQYF
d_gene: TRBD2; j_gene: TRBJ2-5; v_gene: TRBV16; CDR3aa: CASSLAGGRETQYF
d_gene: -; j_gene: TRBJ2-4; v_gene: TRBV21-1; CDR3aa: CASSKLRGPWGAGLAKNIQYF
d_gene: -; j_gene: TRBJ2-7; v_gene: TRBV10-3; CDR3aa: CAISPPRGEQYF
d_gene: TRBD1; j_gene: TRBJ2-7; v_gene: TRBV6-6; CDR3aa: CASSPLDRTYEQYF
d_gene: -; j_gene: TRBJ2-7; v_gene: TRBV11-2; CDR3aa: CASSPDRGEQYF
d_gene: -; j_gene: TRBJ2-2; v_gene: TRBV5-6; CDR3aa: CASSRRTGRASGELFF
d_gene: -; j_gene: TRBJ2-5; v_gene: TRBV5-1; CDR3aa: CASSRDGQETQYF
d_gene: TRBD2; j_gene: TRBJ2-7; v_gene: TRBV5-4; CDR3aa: CASSRRREGSYEQYF
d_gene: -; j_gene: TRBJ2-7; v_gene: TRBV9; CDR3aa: CASSVAQGYEQYF
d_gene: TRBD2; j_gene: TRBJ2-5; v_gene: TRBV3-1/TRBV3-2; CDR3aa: CASSQELAGVETQYF
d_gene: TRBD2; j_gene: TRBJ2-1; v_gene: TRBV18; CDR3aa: CASSPRTSGAYNEQFF
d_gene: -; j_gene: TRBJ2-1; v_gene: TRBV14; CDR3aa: CASSQDYSNEQFF
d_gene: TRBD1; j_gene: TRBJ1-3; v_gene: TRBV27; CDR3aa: CASSLFFRGTVSGNTIYF
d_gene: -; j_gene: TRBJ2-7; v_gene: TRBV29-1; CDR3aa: CSGVRGKQYF
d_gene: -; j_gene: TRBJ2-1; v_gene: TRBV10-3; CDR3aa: CAISEVLLDPFF